This T cell receptor beta chain was observed in a study of STAT3 mutations in large granular lymphocyte leukemia. Study context: Roughly half of the longitudinally sequenced T-LGLL patients carried detectable canonical activating STAT3 mutations. Whole-study findings and limits: Every T-LGLL patient had at least one immunodominant TCRbeta clonotype. Samples missed the first appearance of the clone. All newly emerging clones after therapy were STAT3 wild type. Some patients had persisting codominant clonotypes that could mask small clones.

Profiled with immunoSEQ multiplex PCR; TCRdb holds only in-frame clones, not every one. The sample yields roughly 14,000 clones, over 85% seen once. Concerning this clone: Its antigen is currently unknown.

The sequenced sample consisted of peripheral blood mononuclear cells. This TCR derives from a middle-aged man with T-cell large granular lymphocyte leukemia. Some clones in this sample may be carry-over from other donors' samples.

CDR3: CAISESGGHGYTF. Here the CDR3 DNA reads TGTGCCATCAGTGAGTCCGGGGGCCATGGCTACACCTTC. V usage is TRBV10-3 and J usage is TRBJ1-2; a weak D match, TRBD1 (6 bases). This CDR3 is built from 13 residues. With 0 bases removed from V and 6 bases from J, the gap between germline ends came to 8 bases. The germline V gene has CDR1 ENHRY and CDR2 SYGVKD.